What follows are 29 T cell receptor beta chains derived from one specimen sequenced in a study of blood T cell repertoires in COVID-19. Sequencing was performed with immunoSEQ multiplex PCR; in TCRdb, only in-frame clones are kept and a portion is missing. The top ten clones hold 4.5% to 7% of a sample with approximately 19,000 clones, 85% to 95% of them seen once. Sequenced input: peripheral blood. Receptors originate from a human donor in a cohort sampled during active COVID-19.

V gene TRBV7-2 combines with J gene TRBJ2-1, with D perhaps matching TRBD1 (7 bases). Germline loops: CDR1 SGHTA, CDR2 FQGNSA. Trimming stripped 2 bases from V and 6 bases from J, with 17 bases between. The CDR3 is made up of 16 amino acids. This chain's CDR3 is CASSLTGAGGGNEQFF. CDR3 sequence (DNA): TGTGCCAGCAGCTTAACGGGGGCAGGGGGAGGCAATGAGCAGTTCTTC.

The table lists this clone with a count of one. V usage is TRBV4-1 and J usage is TRBJ2-7, with TRBD1 matching 9 bases. Germline V lookup: CDR1 MGHRA, CDR2 YSYEKL. The V gene end was trimmed by 0 bases and the J gene end by 5 bases; junction bases not matched to a gene: 8. CDR3 length equals 16 residues. CDR3 bases: TGCGCCAGCAGCCAAGAATACCGACAGGGGGGCAACGAGCAGTACTTC. This codes for CASSQEYRQGGNEQYF.

J is TRBJ1-4 and V is TRBV30, with D possibly matching TRBD1 (6 bases). Per germline, CDR1 GTSNPN and CDR2 SVGIG (reference sequence). The CDR3 has 14 amino acids. Trimming pared 2 bases from V and 0 bases from J, leaving 7 bases between. The CDR3 nucleotides read TGTGCCTGGAGTCGGACAGCAACTAATGAAAAACTGTTTTTT. As protein: CAWSRTATNEKLFF.

The chain is built from TRBV11-3 and TRBJ1-1; D gene uncertain. The ends were cut back, 6 bases at V and 3 bases at J, with 8 bases in the middle. Germline V lookup: CDR1 SGHNT, CDR2 YENEEA. The CDR3 is made up of 12 amino acids. The CDR3 is CASSVRDTEAFF. The CDR3 nucleotides are TGTGCCAGCAGTGTGAGGGACACTGAAGCTTTCTTT.

In this sample, this clone turned up once. This sequence joins TRBV29-1 and TRBJ1-2; perhaps TRBD1 as D (5 bases). Germline CDR1 is SQVTM and CDR2 is ANQGSEA. The CDR3 sequence is 13 residues long. Trimming pared 2 bases from V and 0 bases from J, leaving 7 bases between. As DNA, the CDR3 is TGCAGCGTTGAAAAGGACACTAACTATGGCTACACCTTC. Translation gives CSVEKDTNYGYTF.

V gene TRBV7-8 combines with J gene TRBJ2-1; 11 nucleotides agree with TRBD2. The CDR3 sequence is 15 residues long. With V trimmed by 5 bases and J by 7 bases, 7 bases remained unmatched. The germline CDR1 and CDR2 sequences are SGHVS and FQNEAQ. The CDR3 here is CASSPGTSGGNEQFF. Here the CDR3 DNA reads TGTGCCAGCAGCCCAGGGACTAGCGGAGGGAATGAGCAGTTCTTC.

This chain joins TRBV29-1 and TRBJ1-2; TRBD1 matches 8 bases. The CDR3 is 13 amino acids. The junction had 10 bases not matched to a gene; V was cut back by 5 bases and J by 8 bases. Germline V gene data show CDR1 as SQVTM and CDR2 as ANQGSEA. CDR3 coding DNA: TGCAGCGTTTGGACAGGGAGAGCTAAGGGCTACACCTTC. This gives the protein CSVWTGRAKGYTF.

J is TRBJ2-5 and V is TRBV7-3, with TRBD2 matching 7 bases. With 0 bases clipped from V and 0 bases from J, the junction kept 1 base outside the gene matches. CDR1 is SGHTA, CDR2 FQGTGA, per germline. The CDR3 is made up of 15 amino acids. The CDR3 is CASSLTAGDQETQYF. The CDR3 DNA is TGTGCCAGCAGCTTAACGGCGGGGGACCAAGAGACCCAGTACTTC.

This chain connects TRBV6-5 to TRBJ1-2; no clear D gene. In germline, CDR1 is MNHEY, CDR2 SVGAGI. Trimming stripped 9 bases from V and 2 bases from J, with 10 bases between. The CDR3 is 12 amino acids. The CDR3 region is CASLGGNYGYTF. CDR3 nucleotides: TGTGCCAGTCTTGGAGGGAACTATGGCTACACCTTC.

This CDR3 reads CAWSRDSLNTEAFF. The CDR3 coding sequence is TGTGCCTGGTCCCGGGACAGCCTCAACACTGAAGCTTTCTTT. The chain is built from TRBV30 and TRBJ1-1; 7 bases are a match to TRBD1. The CDR3 sequence is 14 residues long. Per the germline V gene, CDR1 is GTSNPN and CDR2 is SVGIG (reference sequence). V lost 5 bases and J lost 2; bases outside the gene matches: 8.

This chain connects TRBV4-2 to TRBJ1-2, with a weak D call TRBD1 (6 bases). Trimming left V 4 bases short and J 6 bases short, with 15 bases between. CDR3 length equals 14 residues. CDR1 and CDR2 from the germline V gene are LGHNA and YNFKEQ. For the CDR3, the DNA is TGTGCCAGCAGCCTCATAGGGGGAATTAATGGCTACACCTTC. This sequence encodes CASSLIGGINGYTF.

This chain uses TRBV25-1 with TRBJ1-6; unclear D gene. The CDR3 has 15 residues. Germline V CDR1 and CDR2: MGHDK, SYGVNS. The germline V and J ends were trimmed by 3 bases and 10 bases, with 16 bases remaining between them. The CDR3 sequence is CASSDPFGVYSPLHF. CDR3 in DNA: TGTGCCAGCAGTGATCCCTTCGGGGTATACTCACCCCTCCACTTT.

The rearrangement links TRBV7-8 to TRBJ2-1, with a tentative D call TRBD2 (5 bases). CDR3 length: 16 residues. Germline-derived CDR1 and CDR2 are SGHVS and FQNEAQ. V was pared by 3 bases and J by 2 bases, with 14 bases between. The chain's CDR3 is CASSLAEGGAYNEQFF. The CDR3 DNA sequence: TGTGCCAGCAGCTTGGCCGAGGGTGGTGCCTACAATGAGCAGTTCTTC.

This clone came up once. The chain is built from TRBV7-2 and TRBJ1-3; D is undetermined. CDR3 length: 16 amino acids. V lost 0 bases to trimming and J lost 2 bases, with 11 bases between them. Per germline, CDR1 SGHTA and CDR2 FQGNSA. The CDR3, as DNA: TGTGCCAGCAGCTTAGCGCCACAGAACCCTGGAAACACCATATATTTT. Translated: CASSLAPQNPGNTIYF.

The DNA of the CDR3 is TGTGCCAGCAGCTTCCCCGGACTAGCCTCAACCAATGAGCAGTTCTTC. Amino acids: CASSFPGLASTNEQFF. The chain carries TRBV7-2 and TRBJ2-1; 8 bases agree with TRBD2. The germline V gene has CDR1 SGHTA and CDR2 FQGNSA. The CDR3 length is 16 residues. J gave up 6 bases and V 3 bases, and 10 bases lay outside the gene matches.

V usage is TRBV28 and J usage is TRBJ1-6, with D possibly being TRBD1 (5 bases). Germline V gene data show CDR1 as MDHEN and CDR2 as SYDVKM. This CDR3 comprises 15 residues. V shed 7 bases and J shed 10 bases, with 20 bases lying between them. The CDR3 bases are TGTGCCAGCACATCACTCCGGGGGGAGTACTCACCCCTCCACTTT. Translation: CASTSLRGEYSPLHF. The whole variable domain, remainder taken from reference TRBV28 and TRBJ1-6, is DVKVTQSSRYLVKRTGEKVFLECVQDMDHENMFWYRQDPGLGLRLIYFSYDVKMKEKGDIPEGYSVSREKKERFSLILESASTNQTSMYLCASTSLRGEYSPLHFGNGTRLTVT.

This chain connects TRBV4-3 to TRBJ2-1, with D perhaps matching TRBD2 (5 bases). CDR3 length: 15 residues. CDR1 and CDR2 (germline): LGHNA, YSLEER. V was trimmed by 2 bases and J by 1 base, leaving 9 bases between them. The DNA of the CDR3 is TGCGCCAGCAGCCAAACTAGGGCTTCCTACAATGAGCAGTTCTTC. The encoded protein is CASSQTRASYNEQFF.

CDR3 region: CASSPTAKTQYF. The CDR3 DNA reads TGTGCCAGCTCACCGACAGCCAAAACCCAGTACTTC. This chain connects TRBV7-9 to TRBJ2-5; a weak D match, TRBD1 (5 bases). The CDR3 loop spans 12 amino acids. With 8 bases removed from V and 8 bases from J, the gap between germline ends came to 15 bases. CDR1 and CDR2 (germline): SEHNR, FQNEAQ (reference sequence).

The V gene is TRBV7-6, the J gene TRBJ2-7; TRBD1 agrees at 8 bases. The CDR3 has 17 amino acids. Germline V gives CDR1 SGHVS, CDR2 FNYEAQ. Unmatched junction bases numbered 9, after V lost 0 bases and J lost 2 bases. CDR3 sequence reads: CASSLAPGGYTTYEQYF. CDR3 in DNA: TGTGCCAGCAGCTTAGCCCCAGGGGGCTACACAACCTACGAGCAGTACTTC.

The rearrangement uses TRBV7-8 and TRBJ2-7, with TRBD2 identical over 11 bases. Germline values: CDR1 SGHVS, CDR2 FQNEAQ. The CDR3 runs to 15 residues. Losses at the gene ends were 5 bases for V and 3 bases for J; bases not matched to a gene: 6. The DNA for the CDR3 is TGTGCCAGCAGCGATGGGACTAGCGGATTCTACGAGCAGTACTTC. It specifies CASSDGTSGFYEQYF.

The chain uses TRBV5-6 and TRBJ2-7; D gene unclear. This CDR3 region has 15 residues. V shed 4 bases and J shed 3 bases, with 17 bases lying between them. CDR1 is SGHDT and CDR2 is YYEEEE in the germline V gene. In DNA form, the CDR3 reads TGTGCCAGCAGCATCCCCGGTGGCGGAATCTACGAGCAGTACTTC. Translation: CASSIPGGGIYEQYF. Based on the CDR3 plus reference TRBV5-6 and TRBJ2-7, the full variable domain is DAGVTQSPTHLIKTRGQQVTLRCSPKSGHDTVSWYQQALGQGPQFIFQYYEEEERQRGNFPDRFSGHQFPNYSSELNVNALLLGDSALYLCASSIPGGGIYEQYFGPGTRLTVT.

The V and J genes are TRBV28 and TRBJ2-7; possible D gene TRBD1, 5 bases. V lost 6 bases to trimming and J lost 2 bases, with 8 bases between them. The CDR3 contains 12 residues. CDR1 MDHEN and CDR2 SYDVKM come from the germline V gene. CDR3 sequence (DNA): TGTGCCAGCAGGGCAGGGACCTACGAGCAGTACTTC. It codes for CASRAGTYEQYF. Supplemented by reference TRBV28 and TRBJ2-7, the full variable domain reads DVKVTQSSRYLVKRTGEKVFLECVQDMDHENMFWYRQDPGLGLRLIYFSYDVKMKEKGDIPEGYSVSREKKERFSLILESASTNQTSMYLCASRAGTYEQYFGPGTRLTVT.

The chain carries TRBV6-5 and TRBJ2-3, with 8 positions matching TRBD2. This CDR3 region has 15 residues. Trimming took 6 bases from V and 3 from J; bases not matched to a gene: 8. CDR1 and CDR2 (germline): MNHEY, SVGAGI. CDR3 amino acids: CASRRGGQPTDTQYF. The CDR3 coding sequence is TGTGCCAGCAGACGGGGGGGCCAACCAACAGATACGCAGTATTTT.

This clone came up once. J is TRBJ2-7 and V is TRBV2; weak D call: TRBD2 (6 bases). The CDR3 runs 15 residues. The V end was cut by 0 bases, the J end by 3 bases, with 12 bases between. The V gene's germline CDR1 is SNHLY and CDR2 FYNNEI. DNA of the CDR3: TGTGCCAGCAGTGAAGCGGGGACTGAGATCTACGAGCAGTACTTC. It yields the protein CASSEAGTEIYEQYF.

V gene TRBV9 combines with J gene TRBJ2-7; no definite D call. The CDR3 runs to 13 residues. Trimming took off 1 base at V and 3 bases at J, with 8 bases between the two ends. The germline CDR1 and CDR2 sequences are SGDLS and YYNGEE. CDR3 in DNA: TGTGCCAGCAGCGTAAACCCCGGCTACGAGCAGTACTTC. This codes for CASSVNPGYEQYF.

V usage is TRBV13 and J usage is TRBJ1-1; D is undetermined. Germline loops: CDR1 PRHDT, CDR2 FYEKMQ (reference sequence). The CDR3 is made up of 12 amino acids. V was cut by 10 bases and J by 1 base, with 10 bases left in between. The CDR3 DNA follows: TGTGCCACCAAAGGAGGGAACACTGAAGCTTTCTTT. Translation: CATKGGNTEAFF.

The CDR3 sequence is CASSYTGGGYTF. DNA of the CDR3: TGTGCCAGCAGTTACACAGGGGGGGGCTACACCTTC. The V and J genes are TRBV6-5 and TRBJ1-2; 8 nucleotides match TRBD1. This CDR3 comprises 12 residues. Germline CDR1 reads MNHEY; CDR2 reads SVGAGI. V was pared by 2 bases and J by 8 bases, with 1 base of the junction left unmatched.

The chain recombines TRBV9 with TRBJ2-6; 9 bases are shared with TRBD1. V was clipped by 3 bases and J by 2 bases; unmatched bases: 3. Germline V gene lookup returns CDR1 SGDLS and CDR2 YYNGEE. This CDR3 has 16 amino acids. The CDR3 spells CASSGTGVAGANVLTF. CDR3 coding DNA: TGTGCCAGCAGCGGGACAGGGGTCGCTGGGGCCAACGTCCTGACTTTC.

V gene TRBV5-4 combines with J gene TRBJ2-2; TRBD2 aligns across 9 bases. The CDR3 length is 13 residues. V shed 5 bases and J 6 bases; nucleotides not matched to a gene: 2. Germline-derived CDR1 and CDR2 are SGHNT and YYREEE (reference sequence). The CDR3 DNA reads TGTGCCAGCAGGGCGGGAGGGCCCGGGGAGCTGTTTTTT. Its translation: CASRAGGPGELFF.